One and the same sample provided the 16 T cell receptor beta chains below, sequenced in a study of OX40 agonist ivuxolimab in advanced cancers. Profiling relied on immunoSEQ multiplex PCR, and the TCRdb table lists in-frame clones only, not all of them. The sample yields about 77,000 clones, about 90% seen once. Sequencing was performed on CD4+ or CD8+ T cells sorted from blood, taken in a trial of the OX40 agonist ivuxolimab. All receptors come from an adult with an advanced solid tumor such as melanoma, head and neck, liver or kidney cancer.

The chain joins TRBV7-2 to TRBJ2-1; TRBD1 aligns across 11 bases. This CDR3 is 16 amino acids long. CDR1 and CDR2 (germline): SGHTA, FQGNSA. The ends lost 2 bases at V and 9 bases at J; junction bases unmatched: 9. The CDR3 bases are TGTGCCAGCAGCTTAAGGACAGGGGGCAGTTGGAGTGAGCAGTTCTTC. It translates to CASSLRTGGSWSEQFF.

This clone came up once. The V call is TRBV27, the J call TRBJ2-3; perhaps D is TRBD1 or TRBD2 (5 bases each). V lost 2 bases to trimming and J lost 5 bases, with 8 bases between them. CDR3 size: 13 residues. The V gene's germline CDR1 is MNHEY and CDR2 SMNVEV (reference sequence). The CDR3 is CASSLTGRDTQYF. CDR3 nucleotides: TGTGCCAGCAGTTTAACGGGACGAGATACGCAGTATTTT.

The chain combines TRBV11-2 with TRBJ1-3; D unclear. This CDR3 has 13 amino acids. V lost 4 bases and J lost 2, with 6 bases in between. CDR1 SGHAT and CDR2 FQNNGV come from the germline V gene. The CDR3 DNA reads as TGTGCCAGCAGCTCAACGACTGGAAACACCATATATTTT. Encoded protein: CASSSTTGNTIYF. Together with reference TRBV11-2 and TRBJ1-3, the CDR3 gives the full variable domain: EAGVAQSPRYKIIEKRQSVAFWCNPISGHATLYWYQQILGQGPKLLIQFQNNGVVDDSQLPKDRFSAERLKGVDSTLKIQPAKLEDSAVYLCASSSTTGNTIYFGEGSWLTVV.

V usage is TRBV5-4 and J usage is TRBJ1-1; a possible D gene is TRBD1 (6 bases). The length of the CDR3 is 12 residues. Germline V lookup: CDR1 SGHNT, CDR2 YYREEE (reference sequence). Trimming removed 4 bases at V and 10 bases at J, with 14 bases between. The CDR3 nucleotides are TGTGCCAGCAGCCTACAGGGTAGGGTAGCTTTCTTT. Translating gives CASSLQGRVAFF.

V and J are TRBV7-9 and TRBJ1-3; no reliable D call. Germline lookup yields CDR1 SEHNR and CDR2 FQNEAQ (reference sequence). CDR3 length equals 15 residues. V dropped 2 bases and J dropped 3 bases, with 11 bases sitting between them. The CDR3 DNA sequence: TGTGCCAGCAGCTTATTTGGAGGCGATGGAAACACCATATATTTT. The encoded protein is CASSLFGGDGNTIYF.

This clone appeared a single time. The chain combines TRBV6-6 with TRBJ2-1; no reliable D call. Trimming took 6 bases from V and 8 from J, leaving 11 bases between them. The CDR3 runs 12 residues. Germline V gene lookup returns CDR1 MNHNY and CDR2 SVGAGI (reference sequence). The CDR3: CASSPSGDEQFF. CDR3 bases: TGTGCCAGCAGCCCGTCCGGCGATGAGCAGTTCTTC.

This chain joins TRBV30 and TRBJ1-2; D might be TRBD1 (5 bases). The CDR3 runs to 14 residues. Germline CDR1 reads GTSNPN; CDR2 reads SVGIG (reference sequence). V dropped 5 bases and J dropped 2 bases, with 15 bases sitting between them. The CDR3 loop reads CAWASVDRNYGYTF. CDR3 nucleotides: TGTGCCTGGGCATCCGTCGACAGAAACTATGGCTACACCTTC.

This clone appeared a single time. The chain recombines TRBV19 with TRBJ1-5; D might be TRBD1 (5 bases). This CDR3 is 16 amino acids long. Looked up from germline, CDR1 is LNHDA and CDR2 is SQIVND (reference sequence). With 2 bases removed from V and 6 bases from J, the gap between germline ends came to 17 bases. The CDR3 DNA reads as TGTGCCAGTAGTATATATGTAGTAGGGGTTTCTCAGCCCCAGCATTTT. Residues: CASSIYVVGVSQPQHF. Full variable domain (rest looked up from reference TRBV19 and TRBJ1-5): DGGITQSPKYLFRKEGQNVTLSCEQNLNHDAMYWYRQDPGQGLRLIYYSQIVNDFQKGDIAEGYSVSREKKESFPLTVTSAQKNPTAFYLCASSIYVVGVSQPQHFGDGTRLSIL.

The gene calls are TRBV5-1 and TRBJ1-2; 8 positions match TRBD1. With V trimmed by 0 bases and J by 7 bases, 5 bases remained unmatched. Germline V gene lookup returns CDR1 SGHRS and CDR2 YFSETQ. The CDR3 runs to 14 residues. CDR3 coding DNA: TGCGCCAGCAGCTTGGAGACAGGGGCGGGTGGCTACACCTTC. Its translation: CASSLETGAGGYTF.

This clone was seen more than once but under ten times. The chain recombines TRBV27 with TRBJ1-2, with TRBD1 matching over 10 bases. J lost 4 bases, V lost 3 bases, and 5 bases had no gene match. Germline CDR1 and CDR2: MNHEY and SMNVEV (reference sequence). The CDR3 is made up of 15 amino acids. For the CDR3, the DNA is TGTGCCAGCAGTTTGTCGACAGGGGGCAGCTATGGCTACACCTTC. The encoded protein is CASSLSTGGSYGYTF.

The chain uses TRBV7-9 and TRBJ1-1; D gene uncertain. Trimming stripped 5 bases from V and 5 bases from J, with 15 bases between. Germline V gene sequence: CDR1 SEHNR, CDR2 FQNEAQ (reference sequence). This CDR3 has 14 residues. CDR3 in amino acids: CASSQEGRQTEAFF. For the CDR3, the DNA is TGTGCCAGCAGCCAAGAAGGCAGACAAACTGAAGCTTTCTTT.

The rearrangement joins TRBV2 to TRBJ1-1; 7 nucleotides agree with TRBD1. Germline CDR1 and CDR2: SNHLY and FYNNEI. This CDR3 region has 13 residues. Trimming at V came to 8 bases and at J to 9 bases, leaving 12 bases not matched to a gene. The CDR3 here is CASRPSGDSKAFF. The CDR3, as DNA: TGTGCCAGCCGACCCTCTGGGGACAGCAAAGCTTTCTTT.

The chain uses TRBV5-1 and TRBJ1-1; D is possibly TRBD1 (5 bases). Germline V gene sequence: CDR1 SGHRS, CDR2 YFSETQ. This CDR3 has 13 amino acids. Between the trimmed V and J ends, which lost 5 bases and 0 bases, there was a span of 8 bases. DNA for the CDR3: TGCGCCAGCAGTCAGGGAATGAACACTGAAGCTTTCTTT. It translates to CASSQGMNTEAFF.

This rearrangement joins TRBV28 to TRBJ2-7; 15 bases fit TRBD2. Germline loops: CDR1 MDHEN, CDR2 SYDVKM. This CDR3 spans 15 amino acids. After removal of 6 bases from V and 0 bases from J, the junction contained 0 bases not matched to a gene. The CDR3, as DNA: TGTGCCAGCAGGGGACTAGCGGGGGGCTCCTACGAGCAGTACTTC. Its translation: CASRGLAGGSYEQYF. The full variable domain, rest sourced from reference TRBV28 and TRBJ2-7, is DVKVTQSSRYLVKRTGEKVFLECVQDMDHENMFWYRQDPGLGLRLIYFSYDVKMKEKGDIPEGYSVSREKKERFSLILESASTNQTSMYLCASRGLAGGSYEQYFGPGTRLTVT.

This rearrangement joins TRBV7-8 to TRBJ1-1; D not certain. The V gene lost 5 bases and the J gene lost 4 bases, with 11 bases spanning the gap. The CDR3 extends over 13 amino acids. Germline CDR1 SGHVS, CDR2 FQNEAQ. The CDR3 reads CASSLDPGTEAFF. DNA for the CDR3: TGTGCCAGCAGCCTGGACCCGGGCACTGAAGCTTTCTTT.

The V gene is TRBV9, the J gene TRBJ1-2; 7 bases are shared with TRBD1. Germline values: CDR1 SGDLS, CDR2 YYNGEE. The V gene end was trimmed by 0 bases and the J gene end by 6 bases; junction bases not matched to a gene: 2. The CDR3 extends over 13 amino acids. The CDR3 DNA is TGTGCCAGCAGCGTAGATCAGGGGGATGGCTACACCTTC. This codes for CASSVDQGDGYTF.